This TCR beta chain was sequenced during a study of blood T cell repertoires in COVID-19. Study background: COVID-19 samples from acute and convalescent phases originated in the United States, Italy and Spain. The cDNA or gDNA used as material had been derived from T cells, B-cell-depleted T cells, or PBMCs.

Sequencing was performed with immunoSEQ multiplex PCR; in TCRdb, only in-frame clones are kept and a portion is missing. The sample yields 250,000 to 300,000 clones, 88% seen once. This CDR3 is 14 amino acids long. Trimming removed 1 base from V and 5 bases from J; junction bases left unmatched: 3. The germline gives CDR1 SGHRS, CDR2 YFSETQ. This clonotype was sampled from a woman between 25 and 40 years old with COVID-19, enrolled during active disease. V is TRBV5-1 and J is TRBJ2-3; 8 nucleotides align to TRBD2. The sample was peripheral blood. This CDR3 reads CASSLSGRGDTQYF. The CDR3 DNA follows: TGCGCCAGCAGCTTGTCCGGGAGGGGAGATACGCAGTATTTT.